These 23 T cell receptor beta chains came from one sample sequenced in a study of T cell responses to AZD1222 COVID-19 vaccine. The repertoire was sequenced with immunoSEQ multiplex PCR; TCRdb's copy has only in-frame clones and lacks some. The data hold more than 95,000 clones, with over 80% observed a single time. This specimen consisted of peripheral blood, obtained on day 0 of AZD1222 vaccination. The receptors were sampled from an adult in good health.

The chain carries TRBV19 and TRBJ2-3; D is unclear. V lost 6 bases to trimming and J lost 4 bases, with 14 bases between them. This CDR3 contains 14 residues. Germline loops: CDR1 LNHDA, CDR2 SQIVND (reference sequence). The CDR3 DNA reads TGTGCCAGTAGCATTTCCTCGACGGCAGATACGCAGTATTTT. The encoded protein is CASSISSTADTQYF.

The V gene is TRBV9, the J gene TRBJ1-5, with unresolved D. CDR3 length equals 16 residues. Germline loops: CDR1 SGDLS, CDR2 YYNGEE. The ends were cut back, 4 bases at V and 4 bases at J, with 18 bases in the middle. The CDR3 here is CASSPSSDAYNQPQHF. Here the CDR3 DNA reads TGTGCCAGCAGCCCCAGCTCGGACGCATATAATCAGCCCCAGCATTTT.

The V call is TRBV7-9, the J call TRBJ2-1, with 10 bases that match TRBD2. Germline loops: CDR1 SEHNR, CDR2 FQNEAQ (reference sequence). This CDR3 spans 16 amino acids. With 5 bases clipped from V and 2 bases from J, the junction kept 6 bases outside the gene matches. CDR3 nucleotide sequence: TGTGCCAGCAGCCCGCCTAGCGGGGGCCCCTACAATGAGCAGTTCTTC. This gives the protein CASSPPSGGPYNEQFF.

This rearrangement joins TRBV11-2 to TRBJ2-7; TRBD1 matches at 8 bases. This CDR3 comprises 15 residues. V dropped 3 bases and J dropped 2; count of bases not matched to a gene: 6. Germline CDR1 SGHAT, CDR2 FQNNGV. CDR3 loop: CASSLAAGGPYEQYF. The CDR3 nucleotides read TGTGCCAGCAGCTTGGCGGCAGGGGGCCCCTACGAGCAGTACTTC.

Here the CDR3 reads CASSLPGQGNQPQHF. DNA for the CDR3: TGCGCCAGCAGCTTGCCGGGACAGGGCAATCAGCCCCAGCATTTT. The chain combines TRBV5-1 with TRBJ1-5; 8 bases line up with TRBD1. The CDR3 covers 15 residues. The V segment lost 1 base and the J segment 2 bases; nucleotides outside the gene matches: 2. Per the germline V gene, CDR1 is SGHRS and CDR2 is YFSETQ.

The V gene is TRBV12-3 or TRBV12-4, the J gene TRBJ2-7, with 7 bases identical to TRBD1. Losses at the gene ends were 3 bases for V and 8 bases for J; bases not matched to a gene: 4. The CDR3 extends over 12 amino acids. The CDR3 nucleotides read TGTGCCAGCAGTTTTATACAGGGGAAGCAGTACTTC. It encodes CASSFIQGKQYF.

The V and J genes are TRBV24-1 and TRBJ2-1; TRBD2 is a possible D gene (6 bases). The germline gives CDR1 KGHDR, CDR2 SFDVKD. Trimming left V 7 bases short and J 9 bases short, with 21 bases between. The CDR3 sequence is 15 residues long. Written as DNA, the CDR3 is TGTGCCACCAGGGAGGGGCCAATCTTGTGGGGTGAGCAGTTCTTC. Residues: CATREGPILWGEQFF.

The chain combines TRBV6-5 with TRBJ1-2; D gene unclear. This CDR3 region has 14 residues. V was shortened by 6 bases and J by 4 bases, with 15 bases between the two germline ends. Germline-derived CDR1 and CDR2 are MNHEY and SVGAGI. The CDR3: CASSPHRKPYGYTF. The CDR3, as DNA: TGTGCCAGCAGCCCCCACAGAAAACCCTATGGCTACACCTTC.

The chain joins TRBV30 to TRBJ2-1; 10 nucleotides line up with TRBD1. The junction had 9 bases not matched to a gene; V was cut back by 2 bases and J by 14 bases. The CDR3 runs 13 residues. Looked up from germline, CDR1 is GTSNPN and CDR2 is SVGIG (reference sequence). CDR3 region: CAWSHGGGTGEFF. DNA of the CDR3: TGTGCCTGGAGTCACGGTGGGGGGACAGGGGAGTTCTTC.

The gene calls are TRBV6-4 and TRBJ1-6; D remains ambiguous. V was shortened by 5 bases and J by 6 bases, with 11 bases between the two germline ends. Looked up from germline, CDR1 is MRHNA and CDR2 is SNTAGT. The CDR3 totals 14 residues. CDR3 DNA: TGTGCCAGCAGTAAAAGAGCTGGTAATTCACCCCTCCACTTT. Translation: CASSKRAGNSPLHF.

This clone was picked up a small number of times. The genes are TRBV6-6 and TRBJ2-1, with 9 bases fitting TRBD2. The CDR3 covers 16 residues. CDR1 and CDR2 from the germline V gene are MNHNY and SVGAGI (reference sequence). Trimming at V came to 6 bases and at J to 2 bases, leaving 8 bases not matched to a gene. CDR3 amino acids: CASSSSGALTYNEQFF. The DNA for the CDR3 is TGTGCCAGCAGCTCTAGCGGGGCATTAACCTACAATGAGCAGTTCTTC.

CDR3 in amino acids: CASSQSDRGCEKLFF. Written as DNA, the CDR3 is TGCGCCAGCAGTCAATCAGACAGGGGGTGCGAAAAACTGTTTTTT. The chain is built from TRBV23-1 and TRBJ1-4; 9 nucleotides match TRBD1. TRBV23-1 is an ORF, and what it does is uncertain. This CDR3 has 15 amino acids. With 0 bases clipped from V and 8 bases from J, the junction kept 4 bases outside the gene matches.

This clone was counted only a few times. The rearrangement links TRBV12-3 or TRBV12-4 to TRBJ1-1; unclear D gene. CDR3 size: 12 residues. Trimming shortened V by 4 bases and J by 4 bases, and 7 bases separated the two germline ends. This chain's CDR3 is CASSSIRTEAFF. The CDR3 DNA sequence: TGTGCCAGCAGTTCGATTCGCACTGAAGCTTTCTTT.

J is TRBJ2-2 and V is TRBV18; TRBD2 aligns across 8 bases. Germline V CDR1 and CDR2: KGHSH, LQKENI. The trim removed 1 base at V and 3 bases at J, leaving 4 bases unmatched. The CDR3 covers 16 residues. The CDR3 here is CASSPRSGGHTGELFF. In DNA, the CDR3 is TGTGCCAGCTCACCACGAAGCGGGGGCCACACCGGGGAGCTGTTTTTT.

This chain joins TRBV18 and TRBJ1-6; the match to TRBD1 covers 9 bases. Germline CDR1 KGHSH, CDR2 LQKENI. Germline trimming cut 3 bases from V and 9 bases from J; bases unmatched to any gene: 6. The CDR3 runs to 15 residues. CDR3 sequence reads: CASSPEGTGISPLHF. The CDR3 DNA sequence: TGTGCCAGCTCACCGGAAGGGACAGGGATTTCACCCCTCCACTTT.

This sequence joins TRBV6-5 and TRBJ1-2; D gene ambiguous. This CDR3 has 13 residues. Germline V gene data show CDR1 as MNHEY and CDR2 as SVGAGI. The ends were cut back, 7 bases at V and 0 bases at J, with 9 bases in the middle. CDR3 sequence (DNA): TGTGCCAGCAACCGAAGGACTAACTATGGCTACACCTTC. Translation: CASNRRTNYGYTF.

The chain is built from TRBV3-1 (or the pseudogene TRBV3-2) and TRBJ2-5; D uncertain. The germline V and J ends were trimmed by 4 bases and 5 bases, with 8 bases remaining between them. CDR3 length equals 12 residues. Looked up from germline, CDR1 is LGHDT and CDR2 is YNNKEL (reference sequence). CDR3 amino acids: CASSPVEETQYF. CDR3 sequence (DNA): TGTGCCAGCAGCCCCGTGGAGGAGACCCAGTACTTC.

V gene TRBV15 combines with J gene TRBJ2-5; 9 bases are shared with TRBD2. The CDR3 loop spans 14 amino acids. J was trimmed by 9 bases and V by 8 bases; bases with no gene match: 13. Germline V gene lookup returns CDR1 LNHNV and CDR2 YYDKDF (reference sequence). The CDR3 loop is CATGKAGGSRAQYF. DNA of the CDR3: TGTGCCACCGGTAAAGCGGGGGGTTCCAGGGCCCAGTACTTC.

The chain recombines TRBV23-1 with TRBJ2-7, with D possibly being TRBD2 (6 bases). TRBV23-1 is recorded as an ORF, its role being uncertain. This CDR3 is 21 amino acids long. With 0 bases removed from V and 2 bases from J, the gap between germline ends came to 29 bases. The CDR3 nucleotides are TGCGCCAGCAGTCAATCGGTGTTCCCATTTTTTGGGGGAGGTAACGCCTACGAGCAGTACTTC. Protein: CASSQSVFPFFGGGNAYEQYF.

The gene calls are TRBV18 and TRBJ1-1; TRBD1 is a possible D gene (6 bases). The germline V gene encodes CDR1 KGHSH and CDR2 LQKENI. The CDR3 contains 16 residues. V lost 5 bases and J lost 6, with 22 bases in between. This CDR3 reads CASSYGTPTSGAEAFF. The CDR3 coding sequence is TGTGCCAGCTCATACGGGACACCGACATCAGGCGCTGAAGCTTTCTTT.

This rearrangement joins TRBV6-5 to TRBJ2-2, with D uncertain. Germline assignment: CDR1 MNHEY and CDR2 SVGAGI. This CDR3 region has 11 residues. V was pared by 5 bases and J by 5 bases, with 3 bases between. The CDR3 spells CASSQTGELFF. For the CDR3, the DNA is TGTGCCAGCAGTCAAACCGGGGAGCTGTTTTTT.

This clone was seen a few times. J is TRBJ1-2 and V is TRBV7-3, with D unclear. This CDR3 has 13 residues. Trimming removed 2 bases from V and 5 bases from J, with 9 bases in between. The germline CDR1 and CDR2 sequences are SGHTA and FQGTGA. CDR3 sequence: CASSLGPLYGYTF. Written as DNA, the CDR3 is TGTGCCAGCAGCTTAGGTCCCCTTTATGGCTACACCTTC.

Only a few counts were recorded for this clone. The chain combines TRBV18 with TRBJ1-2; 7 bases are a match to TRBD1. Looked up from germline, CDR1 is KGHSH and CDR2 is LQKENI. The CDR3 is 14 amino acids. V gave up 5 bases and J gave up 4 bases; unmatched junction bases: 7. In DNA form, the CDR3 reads TGTGCCAGCTCAATCGCAAGGACAGGCTATGGCTACACCTTC. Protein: CASSIARTGYGYTF.